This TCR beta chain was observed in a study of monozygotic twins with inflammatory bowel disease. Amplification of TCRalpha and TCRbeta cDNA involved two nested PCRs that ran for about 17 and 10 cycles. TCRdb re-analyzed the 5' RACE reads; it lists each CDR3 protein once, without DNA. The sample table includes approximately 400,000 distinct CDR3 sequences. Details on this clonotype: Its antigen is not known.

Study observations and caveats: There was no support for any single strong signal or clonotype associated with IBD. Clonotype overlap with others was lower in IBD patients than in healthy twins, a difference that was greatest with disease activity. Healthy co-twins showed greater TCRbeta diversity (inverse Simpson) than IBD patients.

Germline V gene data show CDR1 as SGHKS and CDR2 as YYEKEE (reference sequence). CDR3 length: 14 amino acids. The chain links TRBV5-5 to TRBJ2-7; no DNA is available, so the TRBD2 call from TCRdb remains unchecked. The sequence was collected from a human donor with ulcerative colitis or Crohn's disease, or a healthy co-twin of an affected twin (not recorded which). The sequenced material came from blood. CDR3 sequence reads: CASSLGQRYYEQYF.